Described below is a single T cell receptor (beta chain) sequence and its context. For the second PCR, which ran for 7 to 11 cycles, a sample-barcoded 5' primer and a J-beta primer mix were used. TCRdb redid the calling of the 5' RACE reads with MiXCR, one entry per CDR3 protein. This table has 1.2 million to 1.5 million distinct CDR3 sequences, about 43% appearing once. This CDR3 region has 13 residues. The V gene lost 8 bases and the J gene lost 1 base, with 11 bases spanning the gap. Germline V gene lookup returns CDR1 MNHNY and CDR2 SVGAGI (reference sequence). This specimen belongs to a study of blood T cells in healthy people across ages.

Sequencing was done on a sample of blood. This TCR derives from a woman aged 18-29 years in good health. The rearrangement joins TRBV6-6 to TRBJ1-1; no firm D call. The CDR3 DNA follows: TGTGCCAGCGCGCGAGGACCGAACACTGAAGCTTTCTTT. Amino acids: CASARGPNTEAFF.